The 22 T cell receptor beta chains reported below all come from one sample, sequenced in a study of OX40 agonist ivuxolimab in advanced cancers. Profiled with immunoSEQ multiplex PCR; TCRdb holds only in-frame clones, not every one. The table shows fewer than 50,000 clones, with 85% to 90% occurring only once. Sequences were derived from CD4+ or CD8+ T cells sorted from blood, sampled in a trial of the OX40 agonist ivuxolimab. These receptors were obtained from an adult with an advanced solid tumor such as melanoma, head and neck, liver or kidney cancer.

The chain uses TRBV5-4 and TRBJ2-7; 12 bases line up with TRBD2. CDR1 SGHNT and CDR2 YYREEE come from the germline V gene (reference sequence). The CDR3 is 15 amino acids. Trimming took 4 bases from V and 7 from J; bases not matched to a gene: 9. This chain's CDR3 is CASSGGTSGPFEQYF. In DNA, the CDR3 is TGTGCCAGCAGCGGCGGGACTAGCGGGCCGTTTGAGCAGTACTTC.

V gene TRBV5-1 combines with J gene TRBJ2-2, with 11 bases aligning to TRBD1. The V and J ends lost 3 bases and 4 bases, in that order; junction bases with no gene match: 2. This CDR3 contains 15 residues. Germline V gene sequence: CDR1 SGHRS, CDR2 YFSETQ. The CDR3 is CASSWGQGGTGELFF. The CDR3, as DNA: TGCGCCAGCAGCTGGGGACAGGGGGGCACCGGGGAGCTGTTTTTT.

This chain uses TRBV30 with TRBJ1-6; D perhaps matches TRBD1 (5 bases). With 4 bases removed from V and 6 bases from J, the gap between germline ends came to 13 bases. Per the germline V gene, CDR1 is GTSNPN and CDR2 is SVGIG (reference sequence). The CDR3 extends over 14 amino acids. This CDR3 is CAWKTAPFNSPLHF. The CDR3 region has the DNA TGTGCCTGGAAGACAGCTCCGTTTAATTCACCCCTCCACTTT.

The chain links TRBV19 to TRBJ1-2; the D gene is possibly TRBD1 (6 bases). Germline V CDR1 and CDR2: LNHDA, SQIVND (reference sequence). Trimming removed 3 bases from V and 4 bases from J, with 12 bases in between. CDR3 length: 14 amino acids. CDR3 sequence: CASSIERTVYGYTF. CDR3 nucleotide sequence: TGTGCCAGTAGTATTGAGAGGACAGTCTATGGCTACACCTTC.

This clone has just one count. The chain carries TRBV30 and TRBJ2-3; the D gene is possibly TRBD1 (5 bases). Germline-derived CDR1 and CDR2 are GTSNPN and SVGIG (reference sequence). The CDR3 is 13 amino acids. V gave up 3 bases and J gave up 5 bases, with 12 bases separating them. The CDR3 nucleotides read TGTGCCTGGAGCCAGGGAATTGGAGATACGCAGTATTTT. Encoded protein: CAWSQGIGDTQYF. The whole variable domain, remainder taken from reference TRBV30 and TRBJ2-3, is SQTIHQWPATLVQPVGSPLSLECTVEGTSNPNLYWYRQAAGRGLQLLFYSVGIGQISSEVPQNLSASRPQDRQFILSSKKLLLSDSGFYLCAWSQGIGDTQYFGPGTRLTVL.

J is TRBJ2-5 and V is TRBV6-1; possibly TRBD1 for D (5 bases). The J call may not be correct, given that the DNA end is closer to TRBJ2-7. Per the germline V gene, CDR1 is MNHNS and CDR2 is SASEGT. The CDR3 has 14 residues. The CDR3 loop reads CASSGTPLTYEQYF. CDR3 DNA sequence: TGTGCCAGCAGTGGGACACCTTTGACCTACGAGCAGTACTTC.

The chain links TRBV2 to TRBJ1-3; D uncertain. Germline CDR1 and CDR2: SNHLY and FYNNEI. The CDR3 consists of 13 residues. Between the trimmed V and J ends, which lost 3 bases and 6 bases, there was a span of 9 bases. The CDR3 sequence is CASSERELNTIYF. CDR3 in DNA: TGTGCCAGCAGTGAGAGGGAGTTAAACACCATATATTTT.

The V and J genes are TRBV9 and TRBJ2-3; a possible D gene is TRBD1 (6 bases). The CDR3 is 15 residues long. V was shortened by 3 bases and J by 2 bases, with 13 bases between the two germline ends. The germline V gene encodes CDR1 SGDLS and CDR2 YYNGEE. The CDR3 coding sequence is TGTGCCAGCAGCGCGAAGACAGGAAACACAGATACGCAGTATTTT. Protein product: CASSAKTGNTDTQYF. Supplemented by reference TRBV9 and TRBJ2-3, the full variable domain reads DSGVTQTPKHLITATGQRVTLRCSPRSGDLSVYWYQQSLDQGLQFLIQYYNGEERAKGNILERFSAQQFPDLHSELNLSSLELGDSALYFCASSAKTGNTDTQYFGPGTRLTVL.

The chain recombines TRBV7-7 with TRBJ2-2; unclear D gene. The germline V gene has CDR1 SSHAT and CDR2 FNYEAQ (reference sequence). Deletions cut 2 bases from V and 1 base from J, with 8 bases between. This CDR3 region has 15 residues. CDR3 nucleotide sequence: TGTGCCAGCAGCTTATTGCCAGAGAACACCGGGGAGCTGTTTTTT. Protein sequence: CASSLLPENTGELFF. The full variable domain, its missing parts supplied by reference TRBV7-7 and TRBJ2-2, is GAGVSQSPRYKVTKRGQDVTLRCDPISSHATLYWYQQALGQGPEFLTYFNYEAQPDKSGLPSDRFSAERPEGSISTLTIQRTEQRDSAMYRCASSLLPENTGELFFGEGSRLTVL.

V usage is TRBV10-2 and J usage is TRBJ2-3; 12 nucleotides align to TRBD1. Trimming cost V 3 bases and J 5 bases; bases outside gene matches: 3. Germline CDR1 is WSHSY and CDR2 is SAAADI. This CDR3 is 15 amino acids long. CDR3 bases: TGCGCCAGCAGTGATCGGGACAGGGGGCGAGATACGCAGTATTTT. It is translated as CASSDRDRGRDTQYF.

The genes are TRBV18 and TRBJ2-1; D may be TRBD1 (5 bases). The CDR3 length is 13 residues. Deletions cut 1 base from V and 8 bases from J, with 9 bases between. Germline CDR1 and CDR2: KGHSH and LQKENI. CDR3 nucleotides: TGTGCCAGCTCACCACGGGGCAGGGATGAGCAGTTCTTC. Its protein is CASSPRGRDEQFF.

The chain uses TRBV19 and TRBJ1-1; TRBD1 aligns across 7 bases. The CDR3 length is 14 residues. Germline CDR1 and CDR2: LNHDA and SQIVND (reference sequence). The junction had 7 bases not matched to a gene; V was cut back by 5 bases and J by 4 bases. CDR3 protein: CASSARQGGTEAFF. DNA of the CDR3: TGTGCCAGTAGTGCACGACAGGGCGGCACTGAAGCTTTCTTT.

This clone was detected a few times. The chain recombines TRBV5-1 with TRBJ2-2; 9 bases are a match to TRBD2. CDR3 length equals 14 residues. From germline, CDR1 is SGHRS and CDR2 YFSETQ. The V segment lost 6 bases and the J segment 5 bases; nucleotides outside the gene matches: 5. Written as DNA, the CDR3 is TGCGCCAGCATATTAGCGGGAGTAACCGGGGAGCTGTTTTTT. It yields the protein CASILAGVTGELFF.

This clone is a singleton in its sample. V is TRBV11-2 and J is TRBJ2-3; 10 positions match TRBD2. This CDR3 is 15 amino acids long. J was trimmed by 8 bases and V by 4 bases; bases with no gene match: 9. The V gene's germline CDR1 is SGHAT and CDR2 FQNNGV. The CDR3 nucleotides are TGTGCCAGCAGCTCATGGACTAGCGGTTCGGGTACGCAGTATTTT. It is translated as CASSSWTSGSGTQYF.

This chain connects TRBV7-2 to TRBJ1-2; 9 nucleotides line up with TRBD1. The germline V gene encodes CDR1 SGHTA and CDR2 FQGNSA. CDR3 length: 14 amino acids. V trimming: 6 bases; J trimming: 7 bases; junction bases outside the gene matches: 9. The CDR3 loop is CASRTPGQGRGYTF. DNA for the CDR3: TGTGCCAGCAGAACCCCGGGACAGGGACGTGGCTACACCTTC.

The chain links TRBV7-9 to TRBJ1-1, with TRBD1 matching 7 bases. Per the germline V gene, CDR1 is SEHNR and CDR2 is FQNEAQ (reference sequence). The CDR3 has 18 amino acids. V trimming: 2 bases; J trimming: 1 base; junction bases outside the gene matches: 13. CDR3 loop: CASSLFSGGQRSNTEAFF. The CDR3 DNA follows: TGTGCCAGCAGCTTATTTTCAGGGGGGCAACGATCGAACACTGAAGCTTTCTTT.

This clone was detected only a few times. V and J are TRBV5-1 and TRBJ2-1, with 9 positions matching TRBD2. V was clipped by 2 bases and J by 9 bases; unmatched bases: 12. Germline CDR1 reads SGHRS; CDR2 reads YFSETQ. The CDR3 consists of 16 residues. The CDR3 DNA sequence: TGCGCCAGCAGCTTTGGTGCGGCGGGGGGGGCGCGTGAGCAGTTCTTC. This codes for CASSFGAAGGAREQFF. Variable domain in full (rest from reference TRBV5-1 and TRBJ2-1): KAGVTQTPRYLIKTRGQQVTLSCSPISGHRSVSWYQQTPGQGLQFLFEYFSETQRNKGNFPGRFSGRQFSNSRSEMNVSTLELGDSALYLCASSFGAAGGAREQFFGPGTRLTVL.

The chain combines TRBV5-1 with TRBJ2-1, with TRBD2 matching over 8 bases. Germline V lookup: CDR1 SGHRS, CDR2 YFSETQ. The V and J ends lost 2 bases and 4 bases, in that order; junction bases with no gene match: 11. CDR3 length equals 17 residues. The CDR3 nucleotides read TGCGCCAGCAGCTTTAACCCCGGAACTAGCGGTTACAATGAGCAGTTCTTC. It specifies CASSFNPGTSGYNEQFF.

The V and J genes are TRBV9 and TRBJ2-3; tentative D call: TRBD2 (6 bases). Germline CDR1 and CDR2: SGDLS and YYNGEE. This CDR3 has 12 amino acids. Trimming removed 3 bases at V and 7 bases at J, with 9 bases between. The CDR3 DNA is TGTGCCAGCAGCGCGACTAGAAATACGCAGTATTTT. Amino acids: CASSATRNTQYF.

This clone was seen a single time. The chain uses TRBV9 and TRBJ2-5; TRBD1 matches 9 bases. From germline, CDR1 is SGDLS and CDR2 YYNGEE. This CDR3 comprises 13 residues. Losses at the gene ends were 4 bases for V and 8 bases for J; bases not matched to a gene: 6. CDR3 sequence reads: CASSTGQGDTQYF. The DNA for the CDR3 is TGTGCCAGCAGCACGGGACAGGGTGACACCCAGTACTTC. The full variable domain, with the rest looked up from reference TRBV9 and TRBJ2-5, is DSGVTQTPKHLITATGQRVTLRCSPRSGDLSVYWYQQSLDQGLQFLIQYYNGEERAKGNILERFSAQQFPDLHSELNLSSLELGDSALYFCASSTGQGDTQYFGPGTRLLVL.

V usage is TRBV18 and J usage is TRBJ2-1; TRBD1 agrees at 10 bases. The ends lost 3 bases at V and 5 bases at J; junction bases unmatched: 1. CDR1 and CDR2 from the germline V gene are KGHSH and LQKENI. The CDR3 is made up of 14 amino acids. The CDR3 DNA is TGTGCCAGCTCACCGGGACAGGGGCACAATGAGCAGTTCTTC. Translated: CASSPGQGHNEQFF.

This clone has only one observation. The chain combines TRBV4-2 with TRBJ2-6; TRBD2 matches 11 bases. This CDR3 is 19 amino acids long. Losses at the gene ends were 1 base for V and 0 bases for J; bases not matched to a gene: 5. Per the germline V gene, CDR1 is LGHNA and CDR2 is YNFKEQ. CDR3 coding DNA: TGTGCCAGCAGCCAAGGTTTACTAGCGGGGGTCTCTGGGGCCAACGTCCTGACTTTC. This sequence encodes CASSQGLLAGVSGANVLTF.